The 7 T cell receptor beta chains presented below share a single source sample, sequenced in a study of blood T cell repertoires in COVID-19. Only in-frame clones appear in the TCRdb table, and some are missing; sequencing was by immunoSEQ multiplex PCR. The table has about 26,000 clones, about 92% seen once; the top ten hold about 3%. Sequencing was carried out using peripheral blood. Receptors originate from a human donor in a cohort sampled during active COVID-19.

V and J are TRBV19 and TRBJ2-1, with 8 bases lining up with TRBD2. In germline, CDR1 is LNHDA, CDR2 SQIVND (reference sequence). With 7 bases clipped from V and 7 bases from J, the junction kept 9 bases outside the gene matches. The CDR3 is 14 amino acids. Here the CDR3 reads CASIRGGLGNEQFF. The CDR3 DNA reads TGTGCCAGTATTCGGGGGGGCCTGGGAAATGAGCAGTTCTTC.

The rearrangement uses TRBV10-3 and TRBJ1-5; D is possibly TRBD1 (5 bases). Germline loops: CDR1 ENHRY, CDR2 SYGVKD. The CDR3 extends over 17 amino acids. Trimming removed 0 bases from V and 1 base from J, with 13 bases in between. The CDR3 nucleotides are TGTGCCATCAGTGAGTCAGCCGGAGGGACGAGCAATCAGCCCCAGCATTTT. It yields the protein CAISESAGGTSNQPQHF.

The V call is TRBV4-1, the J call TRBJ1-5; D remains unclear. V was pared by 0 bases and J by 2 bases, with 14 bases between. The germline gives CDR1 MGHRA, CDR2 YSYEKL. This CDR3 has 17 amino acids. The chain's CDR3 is CASSQDPGIYGNQPQHF. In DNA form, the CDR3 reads TGCGCCAGCAGCCAAGATCCCGGGATCTATGGCAATCAGCCCCAGCATTTT.

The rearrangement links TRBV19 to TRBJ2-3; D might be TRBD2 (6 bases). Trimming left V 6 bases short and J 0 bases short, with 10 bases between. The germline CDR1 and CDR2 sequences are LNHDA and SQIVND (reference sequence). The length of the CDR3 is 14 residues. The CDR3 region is CASRGGYSTDTQYF. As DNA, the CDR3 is TGTGCCAGTAGGGGAGGCTATAGCACAGATACGCAGTATTTT.

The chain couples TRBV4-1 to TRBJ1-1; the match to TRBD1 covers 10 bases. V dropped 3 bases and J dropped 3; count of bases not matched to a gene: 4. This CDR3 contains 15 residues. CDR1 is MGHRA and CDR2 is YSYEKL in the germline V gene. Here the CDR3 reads CASSHRTGGDTEAFF. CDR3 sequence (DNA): TGCGCCAGCAGCCACCGGACAGGGGGGGACACTGAAGCTTTCTTT.

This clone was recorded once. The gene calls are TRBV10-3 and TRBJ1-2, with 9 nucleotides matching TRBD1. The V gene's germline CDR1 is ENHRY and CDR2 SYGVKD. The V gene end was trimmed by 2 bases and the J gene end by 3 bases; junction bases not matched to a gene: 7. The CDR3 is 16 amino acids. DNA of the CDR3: TGTGCCATCAGTGAGCCCACAGGGGGCCCTTACTATGGCTACACCTTC. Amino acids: CAISEPTGGPYYGYTF.

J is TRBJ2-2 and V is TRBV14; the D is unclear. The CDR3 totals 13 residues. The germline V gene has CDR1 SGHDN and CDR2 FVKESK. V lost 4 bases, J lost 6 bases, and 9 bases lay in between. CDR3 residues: CASSPELAGELFF. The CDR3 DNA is TGTGCCAGCAGCCCCGAGTTGGCCGGGGAGCTGTTTTTT.